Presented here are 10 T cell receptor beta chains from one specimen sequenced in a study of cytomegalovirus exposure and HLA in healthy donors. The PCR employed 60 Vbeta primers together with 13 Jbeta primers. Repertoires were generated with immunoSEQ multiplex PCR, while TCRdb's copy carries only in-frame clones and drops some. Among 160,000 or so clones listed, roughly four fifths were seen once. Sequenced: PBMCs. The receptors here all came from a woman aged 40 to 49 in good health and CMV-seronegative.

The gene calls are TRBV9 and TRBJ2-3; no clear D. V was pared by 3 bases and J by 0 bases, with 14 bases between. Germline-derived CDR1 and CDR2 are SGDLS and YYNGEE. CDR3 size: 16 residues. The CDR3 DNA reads TGTGCCAGCAGCGGCTCGAAAATTACTAGCACAGATACGCAGTATTTT. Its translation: CASSGSKITSTDTQYF.

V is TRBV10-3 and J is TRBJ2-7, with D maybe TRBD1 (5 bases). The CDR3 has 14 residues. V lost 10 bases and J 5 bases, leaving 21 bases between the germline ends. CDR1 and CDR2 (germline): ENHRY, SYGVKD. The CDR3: CATMLDSAGDEQYF. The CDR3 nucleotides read TGTGCCACCATGCTTGACAGCGCTGGAGACGAGCAGTACTTC.

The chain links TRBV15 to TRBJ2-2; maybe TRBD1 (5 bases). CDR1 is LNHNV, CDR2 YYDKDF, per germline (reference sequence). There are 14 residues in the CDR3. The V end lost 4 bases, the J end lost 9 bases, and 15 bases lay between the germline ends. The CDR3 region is CATSTPTVSRELFF. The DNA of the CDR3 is TGTGCCACCAGCACCCCGACAGTTTCGCGGGAGCTGTTTTTT.

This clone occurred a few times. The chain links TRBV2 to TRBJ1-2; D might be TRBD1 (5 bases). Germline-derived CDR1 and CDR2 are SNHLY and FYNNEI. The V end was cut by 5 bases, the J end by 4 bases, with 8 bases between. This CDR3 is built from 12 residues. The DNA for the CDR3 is TGTGCCAGCAGTCCTGACAGCTATGGCTACACCTTC. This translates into CASSPDSYGYTF. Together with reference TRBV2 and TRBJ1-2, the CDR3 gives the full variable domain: EPEVTQTPSHQVTQMGQEVILRCVPISNHLYFYWYRQILGQKVEFLVSFYNNEISEKSEIFDDQFSVERPDGSNFTLKIRSTKLEDSAMYFCASSPDSYGYTFGSGTRLTVV.

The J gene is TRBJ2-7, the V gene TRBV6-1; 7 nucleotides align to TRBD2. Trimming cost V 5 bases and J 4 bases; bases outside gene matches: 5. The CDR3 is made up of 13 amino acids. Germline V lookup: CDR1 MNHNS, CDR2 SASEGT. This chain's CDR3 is CASSLADSYEQYF. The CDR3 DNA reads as TGTGCCAGCAGTCTAGCGGATTCGTACGAGCAGTACTTC.

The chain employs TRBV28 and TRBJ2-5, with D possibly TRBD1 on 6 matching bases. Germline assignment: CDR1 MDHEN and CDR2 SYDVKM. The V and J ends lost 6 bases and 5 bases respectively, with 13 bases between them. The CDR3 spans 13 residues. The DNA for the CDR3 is TGTGCCAGCAGGTCTCAGGGGACGGAGACCCAGTACTTC. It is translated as CASRSQGTETQYF.

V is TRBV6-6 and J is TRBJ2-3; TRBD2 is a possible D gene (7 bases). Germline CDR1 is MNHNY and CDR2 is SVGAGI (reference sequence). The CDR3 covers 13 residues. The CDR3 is CTTKGGGGDTQYF. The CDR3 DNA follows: TGTACCACCAAGGGAGGGGGTGGGGATACGCAGTATTTT.

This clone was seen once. CDR3 protein: CADRGYEQYF. The CDR3 nucleotides are TGTGCCGACAGGGGCTACGAGCAGTACTTC. The J gene is TRBJ2-7, the V gene TRBV25-1; TRBD1 matches at 8 bases. Germline-derived CDR1 and CDR2 are MGHDK and SYGVNS. Trimming took 11 bases from V and 3 from J; bases not matched to a gene: 0. The CDR3 is 10 amino acids.

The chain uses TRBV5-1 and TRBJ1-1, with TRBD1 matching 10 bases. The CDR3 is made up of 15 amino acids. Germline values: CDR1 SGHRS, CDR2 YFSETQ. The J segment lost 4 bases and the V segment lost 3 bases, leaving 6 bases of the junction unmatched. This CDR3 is CASSWDRGGSTEAFF. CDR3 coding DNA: TGCGCCAGCAGCTGGGACAGGGGAGGAAGCACTGAAGCTTTCTTT.

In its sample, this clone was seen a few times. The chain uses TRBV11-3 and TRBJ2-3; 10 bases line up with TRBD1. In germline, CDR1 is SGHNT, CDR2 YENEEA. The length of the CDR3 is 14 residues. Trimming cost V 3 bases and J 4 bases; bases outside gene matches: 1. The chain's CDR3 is CASSFGTGADTQYF. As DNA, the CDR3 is TGTGCCAGCAGCTTTGGGACAGGGGCAGATACGCAGTATTTT.